The 13 T cell receptor beta chains given below trace back to one sample, sequenced in a study of post-analysis software for immune sequencing data (dated by TCRdb to the mid-2010s). Study-wide conclusions, independent of this receptor: Patients showed significantly higher frequencies than controls for roughly five TRBV segments, among them TRBV5-6, TRBV5-1 and TRBV20-1.

Their target antigens are unknown. The library was made by PCR. TCRdb lists the instrument as Illumina HiSeq 2500. Unique molecular identifiers were incorporated into TCR beta cDNA libraries to reduce PCR and sequencing biases. TCRdb reprocessing: public reads trimmed at Q25 with fastp, clones called with MiXCR, in-frame beta chains kept. Here each entry gathers all rows of one CDR3 protein and keeps the most common genes and DNA. This sample lists about 500,000 distinct CDR3 sequences; approximately 46% were detected once. 9% to 13% of the sample goes to the ten largest clones. Sequenced sample: blood. These receptors were collected from a girl aged 10 to 17 with multiple sclerosis.

The sample holds a few counts of this clonotype. The chain uses TRBV29-1 and TRBJ2-1, with 7 bases aligning to TRBD2. TRBJ2-7 explains the end of the DNA better; the J call may be wrong. There are 14 residues in the CDR3. CDR1 SQVTM and CDR2 ANQGSEA come from the germline V gene. The CDR3 loop is CSVDGGSSYNEQYF. Written as DNA, the CDR3 is TGCAGCGTTGATGGCGGGAGCTCCTACAATGAGCAGTACTTC.

This clonotype has a single count. This chain uses TRBV7-2 with TRBJ1-1, with a tentative D call TRBD1 (6 bases). This CDR3 region has 14 residues. The germline V and J ends were trimmed by 3 bases and 4 bases, with 12 bases remaining between them. Germline values: CDR1 SGHTA, CDR2 FQGNSA. The CDR3 region has the DNA TGTGCCAGCAGCTTTAGTATCAGGGGCACTGAAGCTTTCTTT. Protein sequence: CASSFSIRGTEAFF.

This clonotype was seen only a few times. The genes are TRBV7-2 and TRBJ2-1; 7 bases fit TRBD2. This CDR3 has 16 residues. CDR1 SGHTA and CDR2 FQGNSA come from the germline V gene. The V segment lost 2 bases and the J segment 0 bases; nucleotides outside the gene matches: 4. The DNA of the CDR3 is TGTGCCAGCAGCTTACTGAGCGGGAACTCCTACAATGAGCAGTTCTTC. Its protein is CASSLLSGNSYNEQFF. Together with reference TRBV7-2 and TRBJ2-1, the CDR3 gives the full variable domain: GAGVSQSPSNKVTEKGKDVELRCDPISGHTALYWYRQSLGQGLEFLIYFQGNSAPDKSGLPSDRFSAERTGGSVSTLTIQRTQQEDSAVYLCASSLLSGNSYNEQFFGPGTRLTVL.

V and J are TRBV5-1 and TRBJ2-7, with 7 nucleotides matching TRBD2. The germline V gene has CDR1 SGHRS and CDR2 YFSETQ. There are 16 residues in the CDR3. V lost 0 bases to trimming and J lost 0 bases; unmatched junction nucleotides: 6. The CDR3 loop is CASSLGSSGTSYEQYF. The CDR3 region has the DNA TGCGCCAGCAGCTTGGGTTCTAGCGGAACCTCCTACGAGCAGTACTTC.

The gene calls are TRBV20-1 and TRBJ2-7; D is possibly TRBD1 (5 bases). In germline, CDR1 is DFQATT, CDR2 SNEGSKA (reference sequence). V lost 0 bases to trimming and J lost 12 bases, with 24 bases between them. The CDR3 contains 15 residues. The CDR3 is CSARDQGAETYEWYF. CDR3 sequence (DNA): TGCAGTGCTAGAGATCAAGGGGCCGAGACTTATGAGTGGTACTTC.

The rearrangement joins TRBV5-1 to TRBJ2-4, with D perhaps assigned TRBD1 or TRBD2 (6 bases each). Trimming left V 4 bases short and J 13 bases short, with 24 bases between. CDR1 is SGHRS and CDR2 is YFSETQ in the germline V gene. CDR3 length: 15 residues. The CDR3 region is CASSTTWGERGEQYF. CDR3 bases: TGCGCCAGCAGCACAACTTGGGGGGAAAGGGGGGAGCAGTACTTC.

The V call is TRBV5-1, the J call TRBJ2-7; 10 bases agree with TRBD1. The V gene end was trimmed by 0 bases and the J gene end by 2 bases; junction bases not matched to a gene: 8. CDR1 and CDR2 (germline): SGHRS, YFSETQ. This CDR3 is 17 amino acids long. CDR3 sequence: CASSLGAPGQGTYEQYF. CDR3 bases: TGCGCCAGCAGCTTGGGCGCCCCGGGACAGGGGACCTACGAGCAGTACTTC.

The chain couples TRBV11-2 to TRBJ2-7, with 7 bases matching TRBD1. The CDR3 covers 18 residues. V gave up 5 bases and J gave up 3 bases; unmatched junction bases: 19. Looked up from germline, CDR1 is SGHAT and CDR2 is FQNNGV. The CDR3 DNA is TGTGCCAGCAGCCTAACCCCGACGACAGGGAGATTTAGCTACGAGCAGTACTTC. It specifies CASSLTPTTGRFSYEQYF.

This clonotype was found a few times. CDR3 region: CSVEFDRNGQYF. DNA for the CDR3: TGCAGCGTTGAGTTCGACAGAAACGGGCAGTACTTC. The V gene is TRBV29-1, the J gene TRBJ2-5; perhaps TRBD1 as D (5 bases). The CDR3 sequence is 12 residues long. CDR1 is SQVTM and CDR2 is ANQGSEA in the germline V gene. The ends were cut back, 3 bases at V and 11 bases at J, with 16 bases in the middle.

This chain uses TRBV5-1 with TRBJ2-7, with 8 nucleotides matching TRBD2. The CDR3 has 15 residues. Trimming removed 0 bases from V and 5 bases from J; junction bases left unmatched: 7. Germline V CDR1 and CDR2: SGHRS, YFSETQ. The CDR3 bases are TGCGCCAGCAGCTTGGAAGGTAGCGGGGTACACGAGCAGTACTTC. Its protein is CASSLEGSGVHEQYF.

As concerns this clonotype: The conserved closing phenylalanine or tryptophan is absent in this CDR3, likely reflecting a read error. The CDR3 sequence is CASSTRTGDSYGYTC. For the CDR3, the DNA is TGCGCCAGCAGCACGAGGACGGGGGATTCCTATGGCTACACCTGC. The genes are TRBV5-1 and TRBJ1-2, with a possible D match to TRBD1 (5 bases). CDR1 and CDR2 (germline): SGHRS, YFSETQ. The CDR3 consists of 15 residues. Deletions cut 4 bases from V and 4 bases from J, with 17 bases between.

The rearrangement links TRBV18 to TRBJ2-1; TRBD2 might be the D (6 bases). The V gene lost 1 base and the J gene lost 0 bases, with 10 bases spanning the gap. Per germline, CDR1 KGHSH and CDR2 LQKENI. This CDR3 region has 16 residues. The CDR3 coding sequence is TGTGCCAGCTCACCACGAATAGCGGACTCCTACAATGAGCAGTTCTTC. Translated, it gives CASSPRIADSYNEQFF.

This clonotype occurred a few times. The rearrangement links TRBV29-1 to TRBJ2-5, with TRBD1 matching 7 bases. Germline V gene sequence: CDR1 SQVTM, CDR2 ANQGSEA. This CDR3 contains 14 residues. Trimming at V came to 7 bases and at J to 0 bases, leaving 8 bases not matched to a gene. The DNA for the CDR3 is TGCAGCGCTTCCCTGACAGGGTACCAAGAGACCCAGTACTTC. As protein: CSASLTGYQETQYF.